The rows below give T cell receptor beta chains drawn from one sample of a study of Tregs in tolerant kidney transplant recipients. TCRdb keeps only in-frame clones here, not all; method: immunoSEQ multiplex PCR. The sample shows about 64,000 clones, about 90% of them seen only once. The sequenced sample was CD4+ T cells from blood (PBMCs), obtained 6 months after the transplant. These receptors were taken from a human patient who received a combined kidney and bone marrow transplant. A subset of T cells may come from the graft donor. Each CDR3 is given with its conserved first and last residue. A D gene is named only where the DNA matches it firmly. Some rows have no size entry. The others give once, few or many, or a class for an expanded clone.

d_gene	v_gene	abundance	j_gene	CDR3aa	CDR3nt
.	TRBV19	few	TRBJ2-2	CASSKQQPTGELFF	TGTGCCAGCAGTAAACAGCAGCCCACCGGGGAGCTGTTTTTT
TRBD1	TRBV18	.	TRBJ1-5	CASSPPGQKNQPQHF	TGTGCCAGCTCACCCCCGGGACAGAAGAATCAGCCCCAGCATTTT
TRBD1	TRBV4-1	.	TRBJ1-2	CASSQGQGARYGYTF	TGCGCCAGCAGCCAAGGACAGGGGGCGCGGTATGGCTACACCTTC
TRBD2	TRBV6-6	.	TRBJ2-7	CASSPLAGGPYEQYF	TGTGCCAGCAGCCCACTAGCGGGGGGGCCCTACGAGCAGTACTTC
TRBD1	TRBV7-2	.	TRBJ2-1	CASSRQGTINNEQFF	TGTGCCAGCAGCCGACAGGGGACAATTAACAATGAGCAGTTCTTC
.	TRBV5-4	.	TRBJ1-2	CASSPQGHDYGYTF	TGTGCCAGCAGCCCCCAGGGGCATGACTATGGCTACACCTTC
TRBD2	TRBV19	.	TRBJ2-7	CASSDTRLAGAYEQYF	TGTGCCAGTAGCGACACGAGACTAGCGGGAGCATACGAGCAGTACTTC
.	TRBV6-5	.	TRBJ2-7	CASSWTQNYEQYF	TGTGCCAGCAGTTGGACTCAGAATTACGAGCAGTACTTC
.	TRBV29-1	.	TRBJ1-1	CSAQRGPEAFF	TGCAGCGCCCAAAGGGGTCCTGAAGCTTTCTTT
TRBD1	TRBV7-2	.	TRBJ2-7	CASSPGTGSEQYF	TGTGCCAGCAGCCCAGGGACAGGGTCCGAGCAGTACTTC
TRBD2	TRBV5-1	.	TRBJ2-5	CASSKLVTSGRGETQYF	TGCGCCAGCAGCAAACTTGTGACTAGCGGGAGAGGAGAGACCCAGTACTTC
TRBD1	TRBV5-4	.	TRBJ1-2	CASSYLQGNGYTF	TGTGCCAGCAGCTACTTACAGGGGAATGGCTACACCTTC
TRBD2	TRBV7-8	once	TRBJ2-1	CASSSIAGVGWNEQFF	TGTGCCAGCAGCTCGATAGCGGGAGTTGGGTGGAATGAGCAGTTCTTC